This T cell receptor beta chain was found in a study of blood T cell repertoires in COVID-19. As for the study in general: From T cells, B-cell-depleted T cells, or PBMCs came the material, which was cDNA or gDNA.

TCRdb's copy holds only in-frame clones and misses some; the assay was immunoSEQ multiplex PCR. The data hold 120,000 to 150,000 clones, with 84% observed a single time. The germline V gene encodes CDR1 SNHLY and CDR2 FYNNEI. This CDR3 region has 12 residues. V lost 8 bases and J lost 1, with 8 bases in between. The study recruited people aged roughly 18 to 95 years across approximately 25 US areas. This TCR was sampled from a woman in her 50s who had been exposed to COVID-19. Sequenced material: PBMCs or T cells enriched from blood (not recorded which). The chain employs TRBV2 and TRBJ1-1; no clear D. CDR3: CASARGNTEAFF. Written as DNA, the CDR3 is TGTGCCAGCGCCCGGGGGAACACTGAAGCTTTCTTT.